The 19 T cell receptor beta chains reported below all come from one sample, sequenced in a study of T-cell reconstitution after alpha-beta-depleted transplantation in children. Molecular barcoding with unique molecular identifiers was used for the TCRbeta library. Each CDR3 protein gets one entry after TCRdb re-called the PCR reads with MiXCR. The sample lists around 490,000 distinct CDR3 sequences; approximately 10% were seen once. Here the sequenced sample was PBMCs, mostly from graft donor cells, taken 180 days after TCRalphabeta/CD19-depleted stem cell transplant. These receptors were taken from a female patient younger than 10 who had a stem cell transplant for aplastic anemia, so the T cells may come from the graft donor.

This clonotype showed up just a few times. V is TRBV6-5 and J is TRBJ2-1, with TRBD2 matching over 11 bases. Germline V gene sequence: CDR1 MNHEY, CDR2 SVGAGI. The V and J ends lost 6 bases and 10 bases, in that order; junction bases with no gene match: 2. This CDR3 region has 12 residues. In nucleotides, the CDR3 is TGTGCCAGCAGGGCTAGCGGGAGGGAGCAGTTCTTC. This codes for CASRASGREQFF.

The rearrangement joins TRBV11-2 to TRBJ1-2; 9 nucleotides match TRBD1. The germline gives CDR1 SGHAT, CDR2 FQNNGV. V lost 5 bases to trimming and J lost 0 bases; unmatched junction nucleotides: 16. This CDR3 is 19 amino acids long. The CDR3 DNA sequence: TGTGCCAGCAGCCCTACAGGGACAGGGACCTCGTTAGCTAACTATGGCTACACCTTC. It translates to CASSPTGTGTSLANYGYTF.

This clonotype was seen a handful of times. V and J are TRBV15 and TRBJ1-2; no reliable D call. The CDR3 covers 14 residues. CDR1 is LNHNV and CDR2 is YYDKDF in the germline V gene (reference sequence). Trimming cost V 1 base and J 3 bases, with 9 bases left between them. The CDR3 region has the DNA TGTGCCACCAGCAGAGGAGGAGCGGACTATGGCTACACCTTC. Its protein is CATSRGGADYGYTF.

This rearrangement joins TRBV11-3 to TRBJ1-2; 9 nucleotides agree with TRBD1. Germline V gives CDR1 SGHNT, CDR2 YENEEA. V shed 3 bases and J 5 bases; nucleotides not matched to a gene: 7. There are 15 residues in the CDR3. CDR3 region: CASSFRDRDLYGYTF. Here the CDR3 DNA reads TGTGCCAGCAGCTTCAGGGACAGGGACCTATATGGCTACACCTTC.

This clonotype has only a few counts. The chain is built from TRBV9 and TRBJ1-3; D ambiguous. The CDR3 sequence is 16 residues long. Deletions cut 0 bases from V and 4 bases from J, with 14 bases between. Germline V CDR1 and CDR2: SGDLS, YYNGEE. In DNA, the CDR3 is TGTGCCAGCAGCGTAGACGGGAGGATCGCCGGAAACACCATATATTTT. It is translated as CASSVDGRIAGNTIYF.

This clonotype appeared many times. The chain has TRBV5-1 and TRBJ2-3; 14 positions agree with TRBD2. V lost 0 bases, J lost 2 bases, and 2 bases stayed unmatched. Germline V gives CDR1 SGHRS, CDR2 YFSETQ. The CDR3 extends over 17 amino acids. This chain's CDR3 is CASSLGGLAGATDTQYF. The DNA for the CDR3 is TGCGCCAGCAGCTTGGGGGGACTAGCGGGGGCCACAGATACGCAGTATTTT.

This clonotype was observed a few times. The J gene is TRBJ2-1, the V gene TRBV12-5; TRBD2 aligns across 7 bases. This CDR3 spans 12 amino acids. Germline values: CDR1 LGHNT, CDR2 FRNRAP. With V trimmed by 6 bases and J by 9 bases, 5 bases remained unmatched. CDR3 protein: CASGNTGGEQFF. The CDR3 DNA follows: TGTGCTAGTGGGAATACGGGGGGTGAGCAGTTCTTC.

The CDR3 sequence: CASSRAGQGADEQYF. The CDR3 coding sequence is TGTGCCAGCAGCCGCGCCGGACAGGGAGCCGACGAGCAGTACTTC. V gene TRBV11-2 combines with J gene TRBJ2-7; 8 bases align to TRBD1. The germline CDR1 and CDR2 sequences are SGHAT and FQNNGV. J was trimmed by 5 bases and V by 5 bases; bases with no gene match: 11. The CDR3 is made up of 15 amino acids. The full variable domain, completed using reference TRBV11-2 and TRBJ2-7, is EAGVAQSPRYKIIEKRQSVAFWCNPISGHATLYWYQQILGQGPKLLIQFQNNGVVDDSQLPKDRFSAERLKGVDSTLKIQPAKLEDSAVYLCASSRAGQGADEQYFGPGTRLTVT.

The chain has TRBV12-3 or TRBV12-4 and TRBJ1-2; D possibly corresponds to TRBD1 (5 bases). V gave up 1 base and J gave up 4 bases, with 25 bases separating them. The length of the CDR3 is 19 residues. CDR3 residues: CASSLVPPTLGGASYGYTF. The CDR3 coding sequence is TGTGCCAGCAGTTTAGTTCCCCCGACACTCGGTGGGGCTAGCTATGGCTACACCTTC.

The chain carries TRBV7-9 and TRBJ2-1; 7 bases are shared with TRBD2. The length of the CDR3 is 15 residues. From germline, CDR1 is SEHNR and CDR2 FQNEAQ (reference sequence). V was pared by 1 base and J by 3 bases, with 3 bases of the junction left unmatched. The CDR3, as DNA: TGTGCCAGCAGCTTAGGGACTAGGGACTACAATGAGCAGTTCTTC. Encoded protein: CASSLGTRDYNEQFF.

There are a few counts of this clonotype. The chain is built from TRBV6-2 or TRBV6-3 and TRBJ2-1; TRBD2 is a possible D gene (6 bases). V shed 4 bases and J shed 0 bases, with 13 bases lying between them. Germline V gene lookup returns CDR1 MNHEY and CDR2 SVGEGT. This CDR3 region has 16 residues. The CDR3 here is CASSSVRDFSYNEQFF. CDR3 nucleotides: TGTGCCAGCAGTTCCGTGAGGGACTTCTCCTACAATGAGCAGTTCTTC.

The table lists this clonotype with a few counts. The CDR3 protein is CASSFRTGGSTEAFF. As DNA, the CDR3 is TGTGCCAGCAGTTTCAGGACAGGGGGGAGCACTGAAGCTTTCTTT. This chain links TRBV12-3 or TRBV12-4 with TRBJ1-1; TRBD1 matches 10 bases. The CDR3 has 15 amino acids. V shed 3 bases, J shed 4 bases, and the junction held 5 bases outside the gene matches.

The V and J genes are TRBV7-9 and TRBJ2-7; tentative D call: TRBD2 (5 bases). The CDR3 has 11 residues. V lost 5 bases and J lost 9, with 11 bases in between. Germline CDR1 reads SEHNR; CDR2 reads FQNEAQ (reference sequence). CDR3 sequence (DNA): TGTGCCAGCAGCCACCTTCGGGGGCAGTACTTC. Translated: CASSHLRGQYF.

The gene calls are TRBV7-9 and TRBJ1-1; 8 nucleotides match TRBD1. The CDR3 spans 13 residues. The junction had 3 bases not matched to a gene; V was cut back by 5 bases and J by 4 bases. Germline V gives CDR1 SEHNR, CDR2 FQNEAQ (reference sequence). The CDR3 loop is CASSRTGPTEAFF. CDR3 DNA sequence: TGTGCCAGCAGCCGGACAGGGCCCACTGAAGCTTTCTTT.

This clonotype has at least ten counts. The CDR3 nucleotides read TGTGCCAGCAGTTCAACCTCAGGAGCTGACCTAGGCAATCAGCCCCAGCATTTT. This encodes CASSSTSGADLGNQPQHF. The chain carries TRBV11-1 and TRBJ1-5; D remains unclear. CDR3 size: 18 residues. The V gene's germline CDR1 is SGHAT and CDR2 FQDESV (reference sequence). The V gene lost 6 bases and the J gene lost 2 bases, with 23 bases spanning the gap.

This chain joins TRBV4-3 and TRBJ2-1; D is uncertain. V gave up 0 bases and J gave up 9 bases, with 9 bases separating them. The germline V gene encodes CDR1 LGHNA and CDR2 YSLEER. The CDR3 consists of 13 residues. CDR3 nucleotide sequence: TGCGCCAGCAGCCAAGATAGAGTCGCTGAGCAGTTCTTC. Amino acids: CASSQDRVAEQFF.

The chain carries TRBV7-9 and TRBJ2-3, with TRBD2 identical over 7 bases. The germline CDR1 and CDR2 sequences are SEHNR and FQNEAQ (reference sequence). CDR3 length equals 14 residues. J gave up 5 bases and V 4 bases, and 6 bases lay outside the gene matches. The CDR3 nucleotides read TGTGCCAGCAGCTACACAAGCGGGGTAGATACGCAGTATTTT. As protein: CASSYTSGVDTQYF.

The V call is TRBV20-1, the J call TRBJ2-1; 7 bases match TRBD2. Trimming at V came to 3 bases and at J to 4 bases, leaving 6 bases not matched to a gene. Germline loops: CDR1 DFQATT, CDR2 SNEGSKA (reference sequence). This CDR3 is 14 amino acids long. The CDR3 loop is CSARGGGPYNEQFF. CDR3 bases: TGCAGTGCTAGGGGGGGAGGGCCTTACAATGAGCAGTTCTTC.

V is TRBV6-1 and J is TRBJ2-1; TRBD2 agrees at 13 bases. Germline CDR1 reads MNHNS; CDR2 reads SASEGT. The CDR3 has 19 amino acids. V lost 6 bases and J lost 10; bases outside the gene matches: 21. The CDR3: CASSLSRGITSGRAYEQFF. In DNA, the CDR3 is TGTGCCAGCAGCTTGAGCAGGGGGATTACTAGCGGGAGGGCCTACGAGCAGTTCTTC.